Sequencing of this T cell receptor beta chain was carried out in a study of T cell changes during pregnancy in multiple sclerosis. CDR1 and CDR2 from the germline V gene are MNHEY and SMNVEV (reference sequence). The CDR3 consists of 14 residues. V lost 6 bases, J lost 6 bases, and 17 bases lay in between. TCRdb's table, derived via immunoSEQ multiplex PCR, lists solely in-frame clones and lacks some. The table has approximately 46,000 clones, 85% to 90% seen once; the top ten hold less than 6.5%. The receptor was isolated from a female donor in good health, enrolled as a control in a pregnancy study. Specimen: peripheral blood, collected after pregnancy. The V gene is TRBV27, the J gene TRBJ1-2; D uncertain. The CDR3 coding sequence is TGTGCCAGCAGGCGGGCCCGACCGTCCCATGGCTACACCTTC. Protein sequence: CASRRARPSHGYTF.